The sample holds many counts of the clone carrying this TCR beta chain. Its matching antigen is unknown. CDR3 size: 12 residues. Looked up from germline, CDR1 is MDHEN and CDR2 is SYDVKM. The ends were cut back, 3 bases at V and 7 bases at J, with 9 bases in the middle. This entry belongs to a study of regulatory T cells in long-lasting Graves disease. General study findings and limits: Owing to a sample size that was small, accuracy may have been reduced. Newly diagnosed patients shared about a thousand public clonotypes; persistent patients shared more than 2,500. Persistent Graves' patients showed less TCR diversity than newly diagnosed ones.

Time point meaning: persistent/refractory GD, antithyroid drugs over 5 years with positive TRAb. PBMCs provided the RNA from which the TCR library was made. With iRepertoire HTBI primers and Arm-PCR of CDR3 regions, TCR beta libraries were built. In the original analysis: Throughout the samples, researchers identified some 57 TRBV and about 15 TRBJ segments. Using its own MiXCR run on the multiplex PCR reads, TCRdb lists one record per CDR3 protein. Clone size and V and J calls follow TCRdb, not the original study. Of 310,000 or so distinct CDR3 sequences in the sample, 22% are singletons; the top ten hold approximately 60%.

The chain is built from TRBV28 and TRBJ2-5; possible D gene TRBD1, 5 bases. The sequences come from peripheral blood mononuclear cells (PBMCs), collected when the disease was refractory, from a patient treated with antithyroid drugs. The receptor was derived from a female donor with Graves disease. In DNA, the CDR3 is TGTGCCAGCAGTTTTTCAGGGTGGACCCAGTACTTC. This gives the protein CASSFSGWTQYF.